This T cell receptor (beta chain) was obtained from a study of regulatory T cells in long-lasting Graves disease. Library construction for TCR beta used iRepertoire HTBI primers and Arm-PCR of CDR3 regions. TCRdb recomputed calls from the multiplex PCR reads with MiXCR, one row per CDR3 protein. The sample includes roughly 410,000 distinct CDR3 sequences, approximately 15% of them seen just once. Time point: newly diagnosed GD, antithyroid drugs for less than 3 months. RNA extracted from PBMCs served as the sequencing template. The V gene's germline CDR1 is DFQATT and CDR2 SNEGSKA (reference sequence). The V end lost 1 base, the J end lost 0 bases, and 7 bases lay between the germline ends. This CDR3 contains 14 residues. These records were also assigned to another study, of T cells in Graves' hyperthyroidism and ophthalmopathy.

The chain uses TRBV20-1 and TRBJ1-5; D is undetermined. The origin of this receptor is a middle-aged woman with Graves disease. The specimen was peripheral blood mononuclear cells (PBMCs), collected at new diagnosis, from a patient treated with antithyroid drugs. CDR3 sequence (DNA): TGCAGTGCTAGAGTGGCACATAGCAATCAGCCCCAGCATTTT. It translates to CSARVAHSNQPQHF.